The subject of this entry is one T cell receptor beta chain. Its antigen specificity is not known. Nothing much larger sits one base from this clone, and base qualities are not available. The data stem from a study of CD8 T cells in Susac syndrome (dated by TCRdb to between 2018 and 2020). Background for the entire study: Whether CD8+ T cell activation and differentiation in Susac syndrome was antigen driven was tested using repertoire sequencing. CD8+ T cell repertoire clonality was compared between around eleven healthy donors, roughly 14 Susac syndrome patients and approximately 16 multiple sclerosis patients. The research as a whole found: The number of individuals in the TCR sequencing and HLA analysis was acknowledged as relatively small.

RNA was extracted using the RNeasy kit, and about 0.5 to 1 ug of the RNA was reverse transcribed with random hexamers. TCR beta CDR3 regions were amplified with the immunoSEQ multiplex PCR assay covering 54 Vbeta and 13 Jbeta segments. To correct PCR amplification bias, a synthetic template baseline was used for both primer optimization and computational correction. The original pipeline was this. Reads were annotated to V, D and J genes according to IMGT and were analyzed with immunoSEQ Analyzer, with only productive sequences retained. To calculate clonality, Shannon entropy was normalized by log2 of the number of productive unique sequences and then subtracted from one. For each patient and control, public and private clones were evaluated among the 100 most prevalent clones. Susac-specific clones were defined as absent from healthy and MS cohorts, 850 to 1,300 published viral clones and other ImmuneACCESS disease sequences. TCRdb trimmed the raw reads at Q25, called clones with MiXCR and kept productive beta chains. Rows are combined by CDR3 protein, so each entry shows the most common genes and DNA. TCRdb, not the original authors, processed these V and J calls. Across this sample there are around 190,000 distinct CDR3 sequences, with around 95% seen only once. 0.15% to 0.2% of the sample goes to the ten largest clones.

The germline V gene encodes CDR1 SGHVS and CDR2 FNYEAQ. The CDR3 sequence holds 16 residues, the cysteine and phenylalanine included. Only the CDR3 DNA stays, 48 bases, in frame from base 1. The junction carries 11 bases between V and J, which are trimmed by 5 bases and 0 bases respectively. High-throughput TCR beta sequencing profiled peripheral blood CD8+ and CD4+ T cells from healthy donors, Susac syndrome patients and multiple sclerosis patients. The multiple sclerosis controls were treatment-naive patients who had stable or active relapsing-remitting disease and met the revised McDonald criteria. Bulk CD8+ and CD4+ T cells were purified by magnetic negative isolation, while CD8+ TEMRA cells were enriched using FACS. Blood was drawn into EDTA tubes, processed within 24 hours, and PBMCs were isolated by density gradient centrifugation. PBMCs intended for TCR sequencing were cryopreserved in liquid nitrogen and thawed later in a water bath at 37 degrees C. The sorted or isolated CD4+, CD8+ and CD8+ TEMRA cells had a purity of 90% or higher.

This clonotype originated in a human donor with multiple sclerosis. Sequenced input: CD8+ T cells from PBMCs. The chain is encoded by TRBV7-6 joined to TRBJ2-6; the D gene lacks a confident call. Read as DNA, the sequence is TGTGCCAGCAGCGCTTATCCAGGCTCTGGGGCCAACGTCCTGACTTTC. Translated, this is CASSAYPGSGANVLTF.